Following are 22 T cell receptor beta chains from one sample sequenced in a study of blood T cell repertoires in COVID-19. Here immunoSEQ multiplex PCR was the method, and the copy in TCRdb shows in-frame clones only, minus some. This sample carries about 150,000 clones, more than 75% of them seen once, and the ten largest clones take around 4.4%. Sequenced material: peripheral blood. Source of these receptors: a man aged 55 to 70 with acute or convalescent COVID-19.

The chain carries TRBV2 and TRBJ1-3, with D hard to call. The length of the CDR3 is 14 residues. Trimming took off 5 bases at V and 4 bases at J, with 12 bases between the two ends. Germline CDR1 SNHLY, CDR2 FYNNEI. CDR3 loop: CASSSVGSGNTIYF. CDR3 coding DNA: TGTGCCAGCAGTTCAGTAGGGAGCGGAAACACCATATATTTT.

The sample holds one count of this clone. CDR3 loop: CASSNRDRSNYGYTF. The CDR3, as DNA: TGTGCCAGCAGCAACCGGGACAGGTCTAACTATGGCTACACCTTC. V is TRBV21-1 and J is TRBJ1-2; the table's D call TRBD1 went unverified against the DNA. TRBV21-1 is labeled a pseudogene. The CDR3 sequence is 15 residues long.

This chain uses TRBV5-1 with TRBJ2-7, with D tentatively TRBD2 (6 bases). In germline, CDR1 is SGHRS, CDR2 YFSETQ. This CDR3 has 15 residues. V lost 1 base to trimming and J lost 5 bases, with 16 bases between them. The CDR3 bases are TGCGCCAGCAGCTTGCCCTTGGCGGGATCGGACGAGCAGTACTTC. Protein: CASSLPLAGSDEQYF.

This clone came up many times. The chain links TRBV19 to TRBJ2-2, with a possible D match to TRBD1 (6 bases). The CDR3 totals 15 residues. Germline loops: CDR1 LNHDA, CDR2 SQIVND (reference sequence). Trimming took 6 bases from V and 0 from J, leaving 11 bases between them. Here the CDR3 DNA reads TGTGCCAGTAGGAGAACAGGGACGAACACCGGGGAGCTGTTTTTT. Residues: CASRRTGTNTGELFF.

In DNA form, the CDR3 reads TGTGCCAGCTCAAGGACAGGGTTAAGCACAGATACGCAGTATTTT. It specifies CASSRTGLSTDTQYF. The gene calls are TRBV6-5 and TRBJ2-3, with TRBD1 matching over 8 bases. This CDR3 has 15 residues. The V gene's germline CDR1 is MNHEY and CDR2 SVGAGI. V dropped 8 bases and J dropped 0; count of bases not matched to a gene: 7.

J is TRBJ2-7 and V is TRBV11-2, with TRBD2 as a possible D gene (6 bases). The ends were cut back, 7 bases at V and 3 bases at J, with 16 bases in the middle. Germline assignment: CDR1 SGHAT and CDR2 FQNNGV. The CDR3 totals 14 residues. This chain's CDR3 is CASNDGGVVYEQYF. In DNA form, the CDR3 reads TGTGCCAGCAACGACGGCGGGGTAGTCTACGAGCAGTACTTC.

This clone was counted between two and nine times. The chain carries TRBV7-8 and TRBJ1-2; TRBD1 agrees at 9 bases. This CDR3 region has 14 residues. Per germline, CDR1 SGHVS and CDR2 FQNEAQ. J lost 8 bases, V lost 5 bases, and 9 bases had no gene match. CDR3 protein: CASSQWDRVKGYTF. For the CDR3, the DNA is TGTGCCAGCAGCCAATGGGACAGGGTTAAAGGCTACACCTTC.

This clone has a single count. The chain combines TRBV6-2 or TRBV6-3 with TRBJ2-3; D possibly corresponds to TRBD2 (5 bases). Germline loops: CDR1 MNHEY, CDR2 SVGEGT. The ends were cut back, 2 bases at V and 2 bases at J, with 8 bases in the middle. CDR3 length: 14 amino acids. This CDR3 is CASSYERYTDTQYF. In DNA form, the CDR3 reads TGTGCCAGCAGTTACGAGCGGTACACAGATACGCAGTATTTT.

This chain connects TRBV6-5 to TRBJ2-7, with a possible D match to TRBD1 (7 bases). V was trimmed by 5 bases and J by 1 base, leaving 15 bases between them. CDR1 is MNHEY, CDR2 SVGAGI, per germline. There are 15 residues in the CDR3. Here the CDR3 DNA reads TGTGCCAGCAGTCACCAGGGGGGCGGATCCTACGAGCAGTACTTC. The encoded protein is CASSHQGGGSYEQYF.

The V call is TRBV6-5, the J call TRBJ2-3; D may be TRBD1 (6 bases). The CDR3 loop spans 12 amino acids. Deletions cut 2 bases from V and 11 bases from J, with 11 bases between. The germline V gene encodes CDR1 MNHEY and CDR2 SVGAGI. CDR3 sequence (DNA): TGTGCCAGCAGTTACCAGGGGATGGGGCAGTATTTT. Translated: CASSYQGMGQYF.

The chain recombines TRBV12-3 or TRBV12-4 with TRBJ2-7; D gene ambiguous. The CDR3 loop spans 13 amino acids. V lost 6 bases and J 5 bases, leaving 14 bases between the germline ends. The CDR3 is CASSRLESNEQYF. The DNA for the CDR3 is TGTGCCAGCAGCCGCCTCGAGTCGAACGAGCAGTACTTC.

V is TRBV18 and J is TRBJ2-7; the D gene is possibly TRBD1 (5 bases). The length of the CDR3 is 17 residues. The germline V gene encodes CDR1 KGHSH and CDR2 LQKENI. The V end lost 0 bases, the J end lost 0 bases, and 15 bases lay between the germline ends. The CDR3 sequence: CASSPPGQGPLSYEQYF. As DNA, the CDR3 is TGTGCCAGCTCACCACCGGGGCAGGGTCCCCTCTCCTACGAGCAGTACTTC.

The rearrangement links TRBV5-6 to TRBJ2-5; TRBD2 aligns across 13 bases. Germline V gene sequence: CDR1 SGHDT, CDR2 YYEEEE. Trimming cost V 6 bases and J 2 bases; bases outside gene matches: 16. The CDR3 totals 19 residues. CDR3 protein: CASTGMEWGLAGLQETQYF. As DNA, the CDR3 is TGTGCCAGCACTGGAATGGAGTGGGGACTAGCGGGACTGCAAGAGACCCAGTACTTC.

This clone has only a few counts. This chain links TRBV7-6 with TRBJ2-7; TRBD2 agrees at 11 bases. This CDR3 region has 15 residues. In germline, CDR1 is SGHVS, CDR2 FNYEAQ. Trimming cost V 5 bases and J 5 bases; bases outside gene matches: 8. The CDR3 region is CASSPIAGGPNEQYF. In DNA form, the CDR3 reads TGTGCCAGCAGCCCCATAGCGGGAGGGCCAAACGAGCAGTACTTC.

This clone came up a few times. This sequence joins TRBV7-9 and TRBJ1-2; D is perhaps TRBD1 (5 bases). V lost 4 bases, J lost 10 bases, and 34 bases lay in between. Germline V lookup: CDR1 SEHNR, CDR2 FQNEAQ (reference sequence). The CDR3 is 19 amino acids. For the CDR3, the DNA is TGTGCCAGCAGCTCAACAGGTAGAGGGAGGCATGGGACCTCCCTATTCTACACCTTC. Protein sequence: CASSSTGRGRHGTSLFYTF.

The gene calls are TRBV25-1 and TRBJ2-2; D may be TRBD1 (6 bases). CDR1 and CDR2 from the germline V gene are MGHDK and SYGVNS. V was shortened by 11 bases and J by 4 bases, with 26 bases between the two germline ends. This CDR3 has 17 amino acids. This CDR3 reads CAPAAGVLRKGTGELFF. CDR3 nucleotide sequence: TGTGCCCCCGCGGCAGGGGTATTGAGAAAGGGCACCGGGGAGCTGTTTTTT. Combining the CDR3 with reference TRBV25-1 and TRBJ2-2 gives the whole variable domain EADIYQTPRYLVIGTGKKITLECSQTMGHDKMYWYQQDPGMELHLIHYSYGVNSTEKGDLSSESTVSRIRTEHFPLTLESARPSHTSQYLCAPAAGVLRKGTGELFFGEGSRLTVL.

The rearrangement uses TRBV18 and TRBJ2-4; TRBD2 matches at 10 bases. The V and J ends lost 3 bases and 6 bases, in that order; junction bases with no gene match: 5. This CDR3 region has 15 residues. Germline V gives CDR1 KGHSH, CDR2 LQKENI. The CDR3 DNA reads as TGTGCCAGCTCACCGGGAGCTAGCGGGAGAAACATTCAGTACTTC. Amino acid sequence: CASSPGASGRNIQYF.

This clone was detected only a few times. The rearrangement joins TRBV19 to TRBJ1-2; tentative D call: TRBD1 (6 bases). This CDR3 spans 15 amino acids. V dropped 5 bases and J dropped 1 base, with 14 bases sitting between them. Germline loops: CDR1 LNHDA, CDR2 SQIVND (reference sequence). Written as DNA, the CDR3 is TGTGCCAGTAGTCTTGCTAAACAGGGTAACTATGGCTACACCTTC. This translates into CASSLAKQGNYGYTF.

This chain joins TRBV3-1 (or the pseudogene TRBV3-2) and TRBJ2-7; 8 nucleotides match TRBD2. Germline V gives CDR1 LGHDT, CDR2 YNNKEL (reference sequence). The CDR3 consists of 15 residues. V was pared by 1 base and J by 5 bases, with 7 bases of the junction left unmatched. The CDR3: CASSQGPGLAHEQYF. Written as DNA, the CDR3 is TGTGCCAGCAGCCAAGGGCCTGGACTAGCCCACGAGCAGTACTTC.

This chain links TRBV11-1 with TRBJ1-1, with 8 positions matching TRBD1. The germline V gene encodes CDR1 SGHAT and CDR2 FQDESV (reference sequence). The CDR3 contains 15 residues. With V trimmed by 6 bases and J by 1 base, 7 bases remained unmatched. In nucleotides, the CDR3 is TGTGCCAGCAGTCCCAGGGGGCAGCAGAACACTGAAGCTTTCTTT. Amino acids: CASSPRGQQNTEAFF. The variable domain in full, with the rest retrieved from reference TRBV11-1 and TRBJ1-1, is EAEVAQSPRYKITEKSQAVAFWCDPISGHATLYWYRQILGQGPELLVQFQDESVVDDSQLPKDRFSAERLKGVDSTLKIQPAELGDSAMYLCASSPRGQQNTEAFFGQGTRLTVV.

The sample holds one count of this clone. V usage is TRBV27 and J usage is TRBJ2-7; 10 nucleotides line up with TRBD1. The CDR3 sequence is 16 residues long. Germline V CDR1 and CDR2: MNHEY, SMNVEV (reference sequence). The trim removed 6 bases at V and 2 bases at J, leaving 10 bases unmatched. The CDR3 DNA sequence: TGTGCCAGCAGAACCCGATCGGGACAGGGGCCCTACGAGCAGTACTTC. As protein: CASRTRSGQGPYEQYF.

The chain has TRBV23-1 and TRBJ2-1; 9 bases agree with TRBD2. TRBV23-1 is sorted into the ORF group, with uncertain function. The V segment lost 2 bases and the J segment 5 bases; nucleotides outside the gene matches: 7. The CDR3 covers 16 residues. Here the CDR3 reads CASSQPRVAGDNEQFF. Here the CDR3 DNA reads TGCGCCAGCAGTCAACCCCGGGTAGCGGGGGACAATGAGCAGTTCTTC.